These 23 T cell receptor beta chains originate from one sample sequenced in a study of CD8+ T cells in alopecia areata. Sequencing relied on a cDNA template that was reverse transcribed from extracted RNA. Sequencing was performed with immunoSEQ multiplex PCR; in TCRdb, only in-frame clones are kept and a portion is missing. In the table there are more than 150,000 clones, 40% to 65% of which are singletons. Regarding treatment: oral pan-JAK inhibitor, 5-10 mg twice daily. The source material was CD8+ T cells sorted from blood, sampled around week 54, from a patient treated with tofacitinib. These receptor sequences come from a human donor with alopecia areata.

The chain is built from TRBV30 and TRBJ1-1; D remains ambiguous. This CDR3 has 11 residues. Trimming removed 1 base from V and 11 bases from J, with 11 bases in between. Germline assignment: CDR1 GTSNPN and CDR2 SVGIG (reference sequence). DNA of the CDR3: TGTGCCTGGAGTGATCAGACCACCGCTTTCTTT. As protein: CAWSDQTTAFF.

This clone was seen a single time. The rearrangement uses TRBV5-4 and TRBJ2-5; D is possibly TRBD1 or TRBD2 (5 bases each). V lost 0 bases, J lost 3 bases, and 9 bases lay in between. The CDR3 is 14 residues long. CDR1 and CDR2 from the germline V gene are SGHNT and YYREEE (reference sequence). CDR3 sequence: CASSLVGTEETQYF. CDR3 DNA: TGTGCCAGCAGCTTGGTTGGGACCGAAGAGACCCAGTACTTC.

V gene TRBV7-2 combines with J gene TRBJ2-7, with 8 bases lining up with TRBD1. The trim removed 0 bases at V and 6 bases at J, leaving 4 bases unmatched. Germline V gene data show CDR1 as SGHTA and CDR2 as FQGNSA. The CDR3 runs 14 residues. The CDR3, as DNA: TGTGCCAGCAGCTTAGCCGGACAGGGATCCGAGCAGTACTTC. It encodes CASSLAGQGSEQYF.

This chain joins TRBV5-6 and TRBJ2-7; D is undetermined. This CDR3 is built from 15 residues. V was shortened by 3 bases and J by 0 bases, with 13 bases between the two germline ends. Germline CDR1 is SGHDT and CDR2 is YYEEEE. CDR3 in amino acids: CASSSPQAYSYEQYF. DNA of the CDR3: TGTGCCAGCAGCTCCCCTCAGGCATACTCCTACGAGCAGTACTTC. The variable domain in full, with the rest retrieved from reference TRBV5-6 and TRBJ2-7, is DAGVTQSPTHLIKTRGQQVTLRCSPKSGHDTVSWYQQALGQGPQFIFQYYEEEERQRGNFPDRFSGHQFPNYSSELNVNALLLGDSALYLCASSSPQAYSYEQYFGPGTRLTVT.

This clone was seen a few times. The rearrangement links TRBV7-8 to TRBJ2-1, with D uncertain. Germline CDR1 SGHVS, CDR2 FQNEAQ. The CDR3 loop spans 14 amino acids. The V end was cut by 2 bases, the J end by 6 bases, with 11 bases between. CDR3 protein: CASSLLDQGNEQFF. The CDR3 nucleotides are TGTGCCAGCAGCTTATTGGATCAAGGCAATGAGCAGTTCTTC.

Remarks on this clone: Its ends do not fully match the called genes, so a read error is possible. The sample has other DNA sequences that encode this CDR3 too. V usage is TRBV4-1 and J usage is TRBJ2-5; TRBD2 matches 13 bases. CDR1 MGHRA and CDR2 YSYEKL come from the germline V gene. The CDR3 runs to 16 residues. The CDR3 nucleotides read TGTGCCAGCAGCCAAAAGACTAGCGGGGGGCCGGAGACCCAGTACTTC. Residues: CASSQKTSGGPETQYF.

The DNA of the CDR3 is TGTGCCAGCAGCGTAAGCCGGGACACGGAGTTTTATGGCTACACCTTC. It translates to CASSVSRDTEFYGYTF. The chain is built from TRBV9 and TRBJ1-2; D perhaps matches TRBD1 (6 bases). Germline V gene data show CDR1 as SGDLS and CDR2 as YYNGEE. V was cut by 1 base and J by 5 bases, with 18 bases left in between. The length of the CDR3 is 16 residues.

The chain employs TRBV21-1 and TRBJ1-5. TRBV21-1 is classified as a pseudogene. The CDR3 runs to 12 residues. The CDR3 region has the DNA TGTGCCAGCAGCAATTACTACCAGCCCCAGCATTTT. Amino acids: CASSNYYQPQHF.

In its sample, this clone was seen a few times. This chain links TRBV4-2 with TRBJ2-3, with D possibly being TRBD2 (6 bases). CDR3 length equals 14 residues. Trimming took 2 bases from V and 4 from J, leaving 10 bases between them. Germline values: CDR1 LGHNA, CDR2 YNFKEQ. The CDR3 bases are TGTGCCAGCAGCCAAATTGGAGGGGCAGATACGCAGTATTTT. Its protein is CASSQIGGADTQYF.

The chain carries TRBV29-1 and TRBJ2-5; D is ambiguous. The CDR3 sequence is 10 residues long. Germline-derived CDR1 and CDR2 are SQVTM and ANQGSEA. Deletions cut 7 bases from V and 2 bases from J, with 5 bases between. The CDR3 nucleotides read TGCAGCGGGATTCAAGAGACCCAGTACTTC. It specifies CSGIQETQYF.

The rearrangement uses TRBV4-3 and TRBJ2-1; tentatively, D is TRBD2 (5 bases). The germline V gene has CDR1 LGHNA and CDR2 YSLEER. The CDR3 is 16 residues long. V dropped 8 bases and J dropped 4 bases, with 21 bases sitting between them. CDR3 nucleotides: TGCGCCAGCTCGGCTTGGACTCAAAACATTTACAATGAGCAGTTCTTC. Residues: CASSAWTQNIYNEQFF.

The chain has TRBV6-5 and TRBJ1-5, with D perhaps TRBD1 (5 bases). V was clipped by 7 bases and J by 5 bases, with 15 bases between them. The CDR3 spans 14 residues. The germline CDR1 and CDR2 sequences are MNHEY and SVGAGI. In nucleotides, the CDR3 is TGTGCCAGCACCCCAGGGAATGGACATCAGCCCCAGCATTTT. This gives the protein CASTPGNGHQPQHF.

The rearrangement uses TRBV23-1 and TRBJ1-2, with D possibly TRBD1 on 6 matching bases. TRBV23-1 is given ORF status, its function remaining uncertain. The CDR3 sequence is 15 residues long. Trimming took off 7 bases at V and 2 bases at J, with 17 bases between the two ends. In nucleotides, the CDR3 is TGCGCCAGCACCCAGGGTCGGGACACCAACTATGGCTACACCTTC. Translating it yields CASTQGRDTNYGYTF.

This clone showed up just once. For the CDR3, the DNA is TGTGCCAGCAGTTACTCGGTAGAGTCAGACCAAGAGACCCAGTACTTC. Translating gives CASSYSVESDQETQYF. The chain carries TRBV6-5 and TRBJ2-5; D is unresolved. The CDR3 is made up of 16 amino acids. Germline V gives CDR1 MNHEY, CDR2 SVGAGI. V was clipped by 0 bases and J by 0 bases, with 11 bases between them.

The CDR3 nucleotides are TGTGCCAGTAGTATAAGGGACTTCTATCAGCCCCAGCATTTT. Protein: CASSIRDFYQPQHF. The rearrangement links TRBV19 to TRBJ1-5; TRBD1 is a possible D gene (5 bases). Per the germline V gene, CDR1 is LNHDA and CDR2 is SQIVND (reference sequence). This CDR3 comprises 14 residues. Trimming removed 2 bases from V and 5 bases from J, with 10 bases in between.

This clone was counted a few times. This chain connects TRBV2 to TRBJ1-1; possibly TRBD1 for D (6 bases). Germline loops: CDR1 SNHLY, CDR2 FYNNEI. V dropped 5 bases and J dropped 5 bases, with 9 bases sitting between them. CDR3 size: 12 residues. As DNA, the CDR3 is TGTGCCAGCAGTCCGGGGGCAACTGAAGCTTTCTTT. It encodes CASSPGATEAFF.

The chain is built from TRBV11-2 and TRBJ2-5, with TRBD2 identical over 7 bases. After removal of 9 bases from V and 5 bases from J, the junction contained 9 bases not matched to a gene. The CDR3 runs 13 residues. Germline V lookup: CDR1 SGHAT, CDR2 FQNNGV. As DNA, the CDR3 is TGTGCCAGTAATGGCAGGGAGGGGGAGACCCAGTACTTC. Its protein product is CASNGREGETQYF. Together with reference TRBV11-2 and TRBJ2-5, the CDR3 gives the full variable domain: EAGVAQSPRYKIIEKRQSVAFWCNPISGHATLYWYQQILGQGPKLLIQFQNNGVVDDSQLPKDRFSAERLKGVDSTLKIQPAKLEDSAVYLCASNGREGETQYFGPGTRLLVL.

This clone was recorded only once. This rearrangement joins TRBV13 to TRBJ2-7; TRBD1 matches 8 bases. The ends lost 7 bases at V and 7 bases at J; junction bases unmatched: 12. The CDR3 is 14 amino acids. Germline V gene data show CDR1 as PRHDT and CDR2 as FYEKMQ (reference sequence). The CDR3 reads CASTHGTGPREQYF. The CDR3 DNA follows: TGTGCCAGCACCCATGGGACAGGCCCCAGGGAGCAGTACTTC.

This clone has only a few counts. The V call is TRBV27, the J call TRBJ2-1; D call uncertain. Germline V gene lookup returns CDR1 MNHEY and CDR2 SMNVEV (reference sequence). The CDR3 loop spans 11 amino acids. With 2 bases removed from V and 8 bases from J, the gap between germline ends came to 4 bases. CDR3 loop: CASSLGDEQFF. The DNA for the CDR3 is TGTGCCAGCAGTTTAGGGGATGAGCAGTTCTTC.

The V gene is TRBV7-6, the J gene TRBJ2-1, with D perhaps TRBD1 (7 bases). V was cut by 6 bases and J by 8 bases, with 23 bases left in between. The CDR3 extends over 16 amino acids. Looked up from germline, CDR1 is SGHVS and CDR2 is FNYEAQ. The CDR3 DNA reads as TGTGCCAGCAGTACGATGCTGGAGGGGGCAATGGATGAGCAGTTCTTC. Its translation: CASSTMLEGAMDEQFF.

This clone was observed a few times. The chain joins TRBV30 to TRBJ2-2; possibly TRBD1 for D (6 bases). V dropped 2 bases and J dropped 4 bases, with 17 bases sitting between them. Per germline, CDR1 GTSNPN and CDR2 SVGIG (reference sequence). This CDR3 is 16 amino acids long. CDR3 DNA: TGTGCCTGGAGTTCAACCCGGGACACCACCACCGGGGAGCTGTTTTTT. Translating gives CAWSSTRDTTTGELFF. Complete variable domain (other parts from reference TRBV30 and TRBJ2-2): SQTIHQWPATLVQPVGSPLSLECTVEGTSNPNLYWYRQAAGRGLQLLFYSVGIGQISSEVPQNLSASRPQDRQFILSSKKLLLSDSGFYLCAWSSTRDTTTGELFFGEGSRLTVL.

The chain uses TRBV29-1 and TRBJ1-4; D perhaps matches TRBD1 (5 bases). The V end lost 3 bases, the J end lost 0 bases, and 8 bases lay between the germline ends. The CDR3 is 14 amino acids. CDR1 is SQVTM, CDR2 ANQGSEA, per germline. CDR3: CSVEGEATNEKLFF. The CDR3 nucleotides are TGCAGCGTTGAGGGGGAAGCAACTAATGAAAAACTGTTTTTT.

The chain carries TRBV5-1 and TRBJ2-5, with 8 bases lining up with TRBD2. This CDR3 contains 16 residues. Germline loops: CDR1 SGHRS, CDR2 YFSETQ. Trimming at V came to 0 bases and at J to 0 bases, leaving 4 bases not matched to a gene. Written as DNA, the CDR3 is TGCGCCAGCAGCTTGGGCGTAGCGGGGTACCAAGAGACCCAGTACTTC. Translating gives CASSLGVAGYQETQYF.